Shown below are 32 T cell receptor beta chains from a single sample sequenced in a study of cytomegalovirus exposure and HLA in healthy donors. The assay was immunoSEQ multiplex PCR, and TCRdb's table has in-frame clones only and misses some. This sample yields more than 75,000 clones, of which 85% to 95% are seen a single time; 0.65% to 0.7% belongs to the top ten. Sequencing was done on a sample of PBMCs. The origin of the receptors is a man aged 18 to 30 in good health and CMV-seronegative.

This rearrangement joins TRBV30 to TRBJ2-7, with 8 bases that match TRBD2. Germline V gene sequence: CDR1 GTSNPN, CDR2 SVGIG (reference sequence). The V and J ends lost 3 bases and 0 bases, in that order; junction bases with no gene match: 13. This CDR3 has 17 residues. Written as DNA, the CDR3 is TGTGCCTGGAGCCGAAAATCCTCGACTAGCGCCTCCTACGAGCAGTACTTC. It encodes CAWSRKSSTSASYEQYF.

The chain joins TRBV4-3 to TRBJ2-1, with TRBD2 matching over 12 bases. Trimming at V came to 3 bases and at J to 7 bases, leaving 4 bases not matched to a gene. The CDR3 totals 15 residues. CDR1 LGHNA and CDR2 YSLEER come from the germline V gene. As DNA, the CDR3 is TGCGCCAGCAGCCAGGCGACTAGCGGGAGAAATGAGCAGTTCTTC. Encoded protein: CASSQATSGRNEQFF.

The count of this clone is one. V usage is TRBV27 and J usage is TRBJ2-1, with TRBD2 identical over 8 bases. This CDR3 is built from 15 residues. The ends lost 3 bases at V and 12 bases at J; junction bases unmatched: 13. Germline V lookup: CDR1 MNHEY, CDR2 SMNVEV (reference sequence). The CDR3 DNA follows: TGTGCCAGCAGTTTTGGGGCGGGAGGTAGGAGGGGGCAGTTCTTC. It is translated as CASSFGAGGRRGQFF.

The J gene is TRBJ1-6, the V gene TRBV19, with 7 nucleotides matching TRBD1. The ends lost 4 bases at V and 9 bases at J; junction bases unmatched: 12. The CDR3 consists of 16 residues. Germline V gene lookup returns CDR1 LNHDA and CDR2 SQIVND (reference sequence). Here the CDR3 reads CASSTTRQGWGSPLHF. The CDR3 region has the DNA TGTGCCAGTAGTACCACTCGACAGGGCTGGGGTTCACCCCTCCACTTT.

This chain joins TRBV21-1 and TRBJ1-3. TRBV21-1 counts as a pseudogene. The CDR3 is 15 amino acids. For the CDR3, the DNA is TGTGCCGCCGACCCCGGGGGGCATTCTGGAAACACCATATATTTT. It is translated as CAADPGGHSGNTIYF.

The rearrangement joins TRBV19 to TRBJ2-6, with TRBD1 identical over 10 bases. Unmatched junction bases numbered 4, after V lost 6 bases and J lost 5 bases. Germline values: CDR1 LNHDA, CDR2 SQIVND (reference sequence). This CDR3 is 15 amino acids long. The CDR3 loop is CASSRDRGRANVLTF. The CDR3 nucleotides read TGTGCCAGTAGCCGGGACAGGGGAAGGGCCAACGTCCTGACTTTC.

The gene calls are TRBV25-1 and TRBJ1-2; tentative D call: TRBD1 (6 bases). The germline gives CDR1 MGHDK, CDR2 SYGVNS. Deletions cut 8 bases from V and 1 base from J, with 11 bases between. The CDR3 runs to 13 residues. The CDR3 is CASRGGINYGYTF. CDR3 coding DNA: TGTGCCAGCCGAGGGGGTATTAACTATGGCTACACCTTC.

This chain connects TRBV5-1 to TRBJ1-2; a possible D gene is TRBD1 (6 bases). Trimming left V 4 bases short and J 8 bases short, with 21 bases between. The CDR3 is made up of 15 amino acids. Looked up from germline, CDR1 is SGHRS and CDR2 is YFSETQ. The CDR3 protein is CASSPGGSPRRGYTF. The CDR3 nucleotides are TGCGCCAGCAGCCCTGGGGGCAGCCCTAGGCGGGGCTACACCTTC.

The chain has TRBV18 and TRBJ2-7; 9 positions agree with TRBD1. This CDR3 region has 15 residues. Germline CDR1 is KGHSH and CDR2 is LQKENI. With 2 bases clipped from V and 0 bases from J, the junction kept 2 bases outside the gene matches. CDR3 coding DNA: TGTGCCAGCTCACCAGGGACAGGGAGCTCCTACGAGCAGTACTTC. It specifies CASSPGTGSSYEQYF.

V usage is TRBV30 and J usage is TRBJ1-3; D is ambiguous. The CDR3 is 15 residues long. V lost 3 bases, J lost 1 base, and 13 bases lay in between. Germline lookup yields CDR1 GTSNPN and CDR2 SVGIG (reference sequence). CDR3 loop: CAWRWKGGSGNTIYF. The CDR3 nucleotides are TGTGCCTGGAGATGGAAGGGCGGGTCTGGAAACACCATATATTTT.

V and J are TRBV27 and TRBJ2-1, with 10 nucleotides matching TRBD2. CDR1 MNHEY and CDR2 SMNVEV come from the germline V gene (reference sequence). The CDR3 covers 17 residues. Trimming removed 5 bases from V and 9 bases from J; junction bases left unmatched: 16. In nucleotides, the CDR3 is TGTGCCAGCAGTCCGACACCTCGGATAGCGGGGGGTAGTGAGCAGTTCTTC. It specifies CASSPTPRIAGGSEQFF.

V is TRBV2 and J is TRBJ2-3; 9 positions agree with TRBD1. CDR3 size: 14 residues. Losses at the gene ends were 6 bases for V and 5 bases for J; bases not matched to a gene: 6. CDR1 is SNHLY, CDR2 FYNNEI, per germline. CDR3 residues: CASRSRDRVDTQYF. The CDR3 coding sequence is TGTGCCAGCAGGTCCCGGGACAGGGTAGATACGCAGTATTTT.

V usage is TRBV19 and J usage is TRBJ1-2; possible D gene TRBD1, 5 bases. The CDR3 length is 14 residues. Germline-derived CDR1 and CDR2 are LNHDA and SQIVND (reference sequence). Trimming stripped 2 bases from V and 4 bases from J, with 11 bases between. The CDR3 DNA is TGTGCCAGTAGTATATTGACAGTAGGCTATGGCTACACCTTC. This sequence encodes CASSILTVGYGYTF.

The V gene is TRBV6-5, the J gene TRBJ2-3; 7 bases agree with TRBD2. The CDR3 runs 15 residues. The germline CDR1 and CDR2 sequences are MNHEY and SVGAGI. J was trimmed by 0 bases and V by 5 bases; bases with no gene match: 5. The CDR3 reads CASSPTSASTDTQYF. The CDR3 coding sequence is TGTGCCAGCAGTCCTACTAGCGCGAGCACAGATACGCAGTATTTT.

The chain employs TRBV30 and TRBJ2-7; D call uncertain. Germline loops: CDR1 GTSNPN, CDR2 SVGIG (reference sequence). V lost 0 bases and J lost 0, with 6 bases in between. CDR3 length: 13 amino acids. CDR3 sequence: CAWSVDNSYEQYF. The CDR3 coding sequence is TGTGCCTGGAGTGTAGACAACTCCTACGAGCAGTACTTC.

The chain joins TRBV19 to TRBJ2-7, with 9 bases aligning to TRBD1. Per germline, CDR1 LNHDA and CDR2 SQIVND (reference sequence). The V and J ends lost 4 bases and 6 bases, in that order; junction bases with no gene match: 10. This CDR3 has 15 amino acids. The CDR3 reads CASSKDRGTTGEQYF. CDR3 in DNA: TGTGCCAGTAGTAAAGACAGGGGGACGACCGGCGAGCAGTACTTC.

This chain connects TRBV5-3 to TRBJ2-2, with D hard to call. TRBV5-3 is noted as an ORF with a role that remains uncertain. V lost 1 base, J lost 2 bases, and 9 bases lay in between. The CDR3 totals 15 residues. CDR3 amino acids: CARSLPRSNTGELFF. The CDR3 coding sequence is TGTGCCAGAAGCTTGCCGAGAAGTAACACCGGGGAGCTGTTTTTT.

This chain joins TRBV5-1 and TRBJ2-3; D is uncertain. CDR3 size: 15 residues. Germline values: CDR1 SGHRS, CDR2 YFSETQ. Trimming removed 0 bases from V and 1 base from J, with 9 bases in between. CDR3 protein: CASSLGVGRTDTQYF. In DNA, the CDR3 is TGCGCCAGCAGCTTGGGGGTTGGGCGCACAGATACGCAGTATTTT.

The chain combines TRBV27 with TRBJ2-3; 8 bases fit TRBD2. The CDR3 covers 16 residues. The germline V gene has CDR1 MNHEY and CDR2 SMNVEV (reference sequence). V trimming: 2 bases; J trimming: 2 bases; junction bases outside the gene matches: 6. The CDR3 is CASSLAGTRHTDTQYF. The CDR3 nucleotides read TGTGCCAGCAGTTTAGCCGGGACTAGACACACAGATACGCAGTATTTT.

The V call is TRBV30, the J call TRBJ1-6; possible D gene TRBD1, 6 bases. Trimming removed 4 bases from V and 7 bases from J, with 17 bases in between. Looked up from germline, CDR1 is GTSNPN and CDR2 is SVGIG (reference sequence). The length of the CDR3 is 15 residues. CDR3 coding DNA: TGTGCCTGGACACCACAGGGAGATGGGAATTCACCCCTCCACTTT. This sequence encodes CAWTPQGDGNSPLHF.

The chain recombines TRBV7-9 with TRBJ1-5, with a possible D match to TRBD1 (6 bases). Per germline, CDR1 SEHNR and CDR2 FQNEAQ (reference sequence). V lost 4 bases and J lost 5, with 18 bases in between. The CDR3 length is 16 residues. CDR3 coding DNA: TGTGCCAGCAGCTCCCCCCCATGGGCAGGGGATCAGCCCCAGCATTTT. This encodes CASSSPPWAGDQPQHF.

This rearrangement joins TRBV6-5 to TRBJ1-2, with 7 bases aligning to TRBD1. This CDR3 is built from 16 residues. Unmatched junction bases numbered 14, after V lost 0 bases and J lost 10 bases. Germline V gene lookup returns CDR1 MNHEY and CDR2 SVGAGI. In nucleotides, the CDR3 is TGTGCCAGCAGTTACTCGACAGGGCCCCGTCTCGCCCTCTACACCTTC. Translation gives CASSYSTGPRLALYTF.

The chain carries TRBV5-1 and TRBJ1-2; D gene uncertain. The germline V gene has CDR1 SGHRS and CDR2 YFSETQ. The V gene lost 6 bases and the J gene lost 8 bases, with 23 bases spanning the gap. The CDR3 has 15 residues. The CDR3 DNA reads TGCGCCAGCACCCTCGGCCACGGTGAACCCAGGGGCTACACCTTC. Translating it yields CASTLGHGEPRGYTF.

The chain couples TRBV5-1 to TRBJ2-5, with TRBD1 identical over 12 bases. Germline CDR1 and CDR2: SGHRS and YFSETQ. The CDR3 is 17 amino acids. V lost 4 bases to trimming and J lost 5 bases; unmatched junction nucleotides: 12. The CDR3 nucleotides read TGCGCCAGCAGCCACACGTCCGGGACAGGGGGCTCGGAGACCCAGTACTTC. It encodes CASSHTSGTGGSETQYF.

CDR3 sequence: CASSQMGQAEAFF. The CDR3 nucleotides read TGTGCCAGCAGCCAAATGGGACAAGCAGAAGCTTTCTTT. V gene TRBV5-5 combines with J gene TRBJ1-1; D may be TRBD1 (6 bases). Trimming left V 4 bases short and J 8 bases short, with 15 bases between. The CDR3 sequence is 13 residues long. In germline, CDR1 is SGHKS, CDR2 YYEKEE (reference sequence).

The gene calls are TRBV19 and TRBJ2-7; 9 bases agree with TRBD1. J lost 5 bases, V lost 3 bases, and 8 bases had no gene match. CDR3 length equals 15 residues. Looked up from germline, CDR1 is LNHDA and CDR2 is SQIVND (reference sequence). CDR3 amino acids: CASSIPGTGSHEQYF. The CDR3 region has the DNA TGTGCCAGTAGTATCCCCGGGACAGGGAGCCACGAGCAGTACTTC. The full variable domain, its missing parts supplied by reference TRBV19 and TRBJ2-7, is DGGITQSPKYLFRKEGQNVTLSCEQNLNHDAMYWYRQDPGQGLRLIYYSQIVNDFQKGDIAEGYSVSREKKESFPLTVTSAQKNPTAFYLCASSIPGTGSHEQYFGPGTRLTVT.

The CDR3 nucleotides read TGTGCCAGCTCACCCGACTACAGGGGCTTATACGAGCAGTACTTC. Translation gives CASSPDYRGLYEQYF. The chain uses TRBV18 and TRBJ2-7, with 7 positions matching TRBD1. V dropped 3 bases and J dropped 4; count of bases not matched to a gene: 9. The CDR3 length is 15 residues. The germline CDR1 and CDR2 sequences are KGHSH and LQKENI.

The chain employs TRBV10-2 and TRBJ2-7, with TRBD1 matching over 8 bases. The CDR3 consists of 14 residues. V gave up 6 bases and J gave up 1 base; unmatched junction bases: 5. Germline CDR1 WSHSY, CDR2 SAAADI. The CDR3 loop reads CASRGTGPSYEQYF. CDR3 bases: TGCGCCAGCAGGGGGACAGGCCCTTCCTACGAGCAGTACTTC.

This rearrangement joins TRBV5-1 to TRBJ2-7; D gene unclear. V dropped 0 bases and J dropped 5 bases, with 9 bases sitting between them. Per the germline V gene, CDR1 is SGHRS and CDR2 is YFSETQ. The CDR3 runs 13 residues. As DNA, the CDR3 is TGCGCCAGCAGCTTGGAGTACATTAACGAGCAGTACTTC. This sequence encodes CASSLEYINEQYF. Filled out from reference TRBV5-1 and TRBJ2-7, the complete variable domain reads KAGVTQTPRYLIKTRGQQVTLSCSPISGHRSVSWYQQTPGQGLQFLFEYFSETQRNKGNFPGRFSGRQFSNSRSEMNVSTLELGDSALYLCASSLEYINEQYFGPGTRLTVT.

The chain employs TRBV5-1 and TRBJ2-7, with D unclear. This CDR3 contains 11 residues. The ends were cut back, 4 bases at V and 3 bases at J, with 5 bases in the middle. The germline CDR1 and CDR2 sequences are SGHRS and YFSETQ. Here the CDR3 DNA reads TGCGCCAGCAGCCGTAGCTACGAGCAGTACTTC. Translating it yields CASSRSYEQYF.

This clone was recorded once. The chain is built from TRBV30 and TRBJ2-3; D is possibly TRBD2 (6 bases). CDR1 is GTSNPN and CDR2 is SVGIG in the germline V gene (reference sequence). The V and J ends lost 3 bases and 5 bases respectively, with 18 bases between them. CDR3 length: 15 residues. The CDR3 protein is CAWSGTSLGGDTQYF. The CDR3 DNA reads TGTGCCTGGAGCGGGACTTCTCTTGGGGGAGATACGCAGTATTTT.

This clone was seen just once. The chain uses TRBV29-1 and TRBJ2-2; D is unclear. The CDR3 contains 13 residues. Trimming took off 4 bases at V and 2 bases at J, with 8 bases between the two ends. Germline CDR1 reads SQVTM; CDR2 reads ANQGSEA. The CDR3 region is CSVGRSNTGELFF. The CDR3 DNA is TGCAGCGTTGGACGGAGCAACACCGGGGAGCTGTTTTTT.